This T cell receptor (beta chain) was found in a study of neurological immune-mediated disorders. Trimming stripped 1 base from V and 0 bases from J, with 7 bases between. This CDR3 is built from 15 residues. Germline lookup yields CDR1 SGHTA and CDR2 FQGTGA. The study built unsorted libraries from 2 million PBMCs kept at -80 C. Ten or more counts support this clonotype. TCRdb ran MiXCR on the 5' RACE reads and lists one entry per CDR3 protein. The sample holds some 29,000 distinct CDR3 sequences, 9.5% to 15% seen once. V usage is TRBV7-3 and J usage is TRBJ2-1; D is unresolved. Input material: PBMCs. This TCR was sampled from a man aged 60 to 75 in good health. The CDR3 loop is CASSLIADSYNEQFF. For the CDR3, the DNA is TGTGCCAGCAGCTTAATCGCCGACTCCTACAATGAGCAGTTCTTC.